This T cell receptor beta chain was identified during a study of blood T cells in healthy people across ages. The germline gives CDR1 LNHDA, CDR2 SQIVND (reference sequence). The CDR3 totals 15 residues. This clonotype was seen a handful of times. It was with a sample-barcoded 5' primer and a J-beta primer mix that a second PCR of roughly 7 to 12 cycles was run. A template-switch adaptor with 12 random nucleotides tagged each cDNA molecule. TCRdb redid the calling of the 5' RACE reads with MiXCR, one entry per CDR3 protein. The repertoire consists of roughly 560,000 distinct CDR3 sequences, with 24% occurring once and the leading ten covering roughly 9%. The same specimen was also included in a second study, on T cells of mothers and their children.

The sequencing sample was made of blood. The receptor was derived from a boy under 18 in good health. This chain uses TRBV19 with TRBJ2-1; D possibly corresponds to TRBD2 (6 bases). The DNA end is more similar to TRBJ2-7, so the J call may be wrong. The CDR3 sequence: CASSIVLTGTAEQYF. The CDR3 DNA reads TGTGCCAGTAGTATAGTGCTGACCGGGACTGCCGAGCAGTACTTC.